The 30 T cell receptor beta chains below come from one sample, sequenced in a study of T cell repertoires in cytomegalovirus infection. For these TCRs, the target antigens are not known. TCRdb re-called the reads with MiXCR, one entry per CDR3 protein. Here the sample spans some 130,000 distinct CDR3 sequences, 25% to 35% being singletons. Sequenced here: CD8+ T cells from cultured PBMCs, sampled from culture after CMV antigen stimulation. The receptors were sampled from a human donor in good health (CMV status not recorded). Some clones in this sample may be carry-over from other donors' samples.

The CDR3 sequence: CASSSISTGEETQYF. In nucleotides, the CDR3 is TGTGCCAGCAGCTCGATTTCCACAGGGGAGGAGACCCAGTACTTC. This chain uses TRBV5-6 with TRBJ2-5, with 7 positions matching TRBD1. Trimming removed 3 bases from V and 5 bases from J; junction bases left unmatched: 10. The germline V gene has CDR1 SGHDT and CDR2 YYEEEE. This CDR3 is 15 amino acids long.

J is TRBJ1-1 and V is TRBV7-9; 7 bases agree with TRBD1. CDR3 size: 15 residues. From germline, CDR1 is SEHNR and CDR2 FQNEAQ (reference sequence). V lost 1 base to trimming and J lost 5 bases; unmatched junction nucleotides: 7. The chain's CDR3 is CASSLDRGLGTEAFF. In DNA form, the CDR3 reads TGTGCCAGCAGCTTAGACAGGGGCCTGGGGACTGAAGCTTTCTTT.

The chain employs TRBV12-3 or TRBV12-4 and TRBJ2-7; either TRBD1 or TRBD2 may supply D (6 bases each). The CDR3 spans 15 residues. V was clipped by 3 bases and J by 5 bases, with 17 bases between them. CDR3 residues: CASSLGGGRIDEQYF. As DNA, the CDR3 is TGTGCCAGCAGTTTGGGTGGGGGGCGCATAGACGAGCAGTACTTC.

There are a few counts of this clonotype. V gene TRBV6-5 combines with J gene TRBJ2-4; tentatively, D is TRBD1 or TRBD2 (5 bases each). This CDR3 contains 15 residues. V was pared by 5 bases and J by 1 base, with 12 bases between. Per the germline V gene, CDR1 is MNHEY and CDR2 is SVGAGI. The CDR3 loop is CASSGDGGAKNIQYF. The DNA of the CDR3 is TGTGCCAGCAGTGGAGATGGGGGTGCCAAAAACATTCAGTACTTC.

DNA for the CDR3: TGTGCCAGCAGCTCCGGACAGGGGTTCTATGGCTACACCTTC. The encoded protein is CASSSGQGFYGYTF. The chain links TRBV7-2 to TRBJ1-2; 9 bases are shared with TRBD1. The V gene's germline CDR1 is SGHTA and CDR2 FQGNSA. The CDR3 sequence is 14 residues long. The ends lost 4 bases at V and 4 bases at J; junction bases unmatched: 4.

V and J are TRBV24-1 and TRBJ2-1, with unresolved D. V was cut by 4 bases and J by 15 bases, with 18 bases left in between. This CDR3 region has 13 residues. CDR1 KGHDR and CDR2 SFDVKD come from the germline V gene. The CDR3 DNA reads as TGTGCCACCAGTGACCTAGACCCCGAGGAACTGTTCTTC. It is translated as CATSDLDPEELFF.

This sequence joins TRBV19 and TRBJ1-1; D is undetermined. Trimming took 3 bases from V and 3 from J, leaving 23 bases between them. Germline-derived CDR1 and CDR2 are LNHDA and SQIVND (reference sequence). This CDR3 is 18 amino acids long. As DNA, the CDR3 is TGTGCCAGTAGTATGTTCCGCAGTCCCCTCCTGACGGACACTGAAGCTTTCTTT. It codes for CASSMFRSPLLTDTEAFF. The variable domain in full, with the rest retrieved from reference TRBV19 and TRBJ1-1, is DGGITQSPKYLFRKEGQNVTLSCEQNLNHDAMYWYRQDPGQGLRLIYYSQIVNDFQKGDIAEGYSVSREKKESFPLTVTSAQKNPTAFYLCASSMFRSPLLTDTEAFFGQGTRLTVV.

CDR3 region: CSVRGGFRGNTEAFF. DNA for the CDR3: TGCAGCGTTCGGGGGGGCTTCCGAGGGAACACTGAAGCTTTCTTT. V and J are TRBV29-1 and TRBJ1-1, with D possibly TRBD1 on 6 matching bases. Germline lookup yields CDR1 SQVTM and CDR2 ANQGSEA. The germline V and J ends were trimmed by 5 bases and 1 base, with 17 bases remaining between them. CDR3 length: 15 residues.

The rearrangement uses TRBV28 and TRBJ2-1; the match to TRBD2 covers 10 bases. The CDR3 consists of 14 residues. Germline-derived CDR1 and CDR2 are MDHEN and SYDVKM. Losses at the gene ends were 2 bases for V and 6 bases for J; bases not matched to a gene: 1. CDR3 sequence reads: CASSLRTSGNEQFF. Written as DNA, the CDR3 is TGTGCCAGCAGTTTAAGGACTAGCGGCAATGAGCAGTTCTTC. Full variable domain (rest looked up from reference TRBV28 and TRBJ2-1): DVKVTQSSRYLVKRTGEKVFLECVQDMDHENMFWYRQDPGLGLRLIYFSYDVKMKEKGDIPEGYSVSREKKERFSLILESASTNQTSMYLCASSLRTSGNEQFFGPGTRLTVL.

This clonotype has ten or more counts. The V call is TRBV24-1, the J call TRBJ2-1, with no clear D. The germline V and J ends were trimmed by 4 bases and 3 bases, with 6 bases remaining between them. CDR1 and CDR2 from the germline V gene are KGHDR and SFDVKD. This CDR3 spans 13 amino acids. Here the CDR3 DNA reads TGTGCCACCAGTGACTCCGGCTACAATGAGCAGTTCTTC. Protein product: CATSDSGYNEQFF.

CDR3 amino acids: CASSSVAVPNYGYTF. The CDR3 DNA reads TGTGCCAGCAGTTCCGTGGCTGTCCCCAACTATGGCTACACCTTC. The chain has TRBV27 and TRBJ1-2; D ambiguous. V lost 4 bases, J lost 2 bases, and 14 bases lay in between. The germline gives CDR1 MNHEY, CDR2 SMNVEV (reference sequence). The CDR3 has 15 amino acids.

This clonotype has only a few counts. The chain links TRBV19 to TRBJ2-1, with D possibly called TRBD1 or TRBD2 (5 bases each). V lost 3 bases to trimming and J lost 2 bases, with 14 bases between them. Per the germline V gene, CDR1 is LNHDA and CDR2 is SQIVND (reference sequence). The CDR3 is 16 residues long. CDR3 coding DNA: TGTGCCAGTAGTATCAGAGGGGCGCCGCCCTACAATGAGCAGTTCTTC. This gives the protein CASSIRGAPPYNEQFF.

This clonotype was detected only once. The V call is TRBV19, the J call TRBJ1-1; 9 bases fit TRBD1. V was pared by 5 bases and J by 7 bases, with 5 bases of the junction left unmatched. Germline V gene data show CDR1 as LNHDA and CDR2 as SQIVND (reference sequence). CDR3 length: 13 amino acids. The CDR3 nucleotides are TGTGCCAGTAGTGCAGGGACAGGGAATGAAGCTTTCTTT. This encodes CASSAGTGNEAFF.

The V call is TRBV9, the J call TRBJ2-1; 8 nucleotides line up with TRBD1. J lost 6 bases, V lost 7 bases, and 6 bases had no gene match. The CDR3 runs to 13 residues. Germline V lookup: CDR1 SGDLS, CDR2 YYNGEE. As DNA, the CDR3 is TGTGCCAGCGGACAGGGAATTTCCAATGAGCAGTTCTTC. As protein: CASGQGISNEQFF.

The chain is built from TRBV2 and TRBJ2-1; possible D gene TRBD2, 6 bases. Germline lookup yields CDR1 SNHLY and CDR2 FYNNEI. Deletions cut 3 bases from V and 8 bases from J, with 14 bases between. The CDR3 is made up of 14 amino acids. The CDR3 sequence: CASSESEGYYEQFF. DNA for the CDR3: TGTGCCAGCAGTGAGTCGGAGGGGTATTATGAGCAGTTCTTC.

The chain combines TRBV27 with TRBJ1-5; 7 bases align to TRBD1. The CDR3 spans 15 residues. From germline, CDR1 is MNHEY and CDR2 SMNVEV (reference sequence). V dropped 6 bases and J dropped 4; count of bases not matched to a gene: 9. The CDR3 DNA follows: TGTGCCAGCAGCCGGGGACAGCCAAATAATCAGCCCCAGCATTTT. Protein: CASSRGQPNNQPQHF.

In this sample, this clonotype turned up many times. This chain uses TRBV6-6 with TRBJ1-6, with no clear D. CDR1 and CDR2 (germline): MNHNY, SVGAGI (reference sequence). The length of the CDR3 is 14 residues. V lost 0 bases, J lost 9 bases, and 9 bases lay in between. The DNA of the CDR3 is TGTGCCAGCAGTTACTCGAGTGATGGTTCACCCCTCCACTTT. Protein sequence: CASSYSSDGSPLHF.

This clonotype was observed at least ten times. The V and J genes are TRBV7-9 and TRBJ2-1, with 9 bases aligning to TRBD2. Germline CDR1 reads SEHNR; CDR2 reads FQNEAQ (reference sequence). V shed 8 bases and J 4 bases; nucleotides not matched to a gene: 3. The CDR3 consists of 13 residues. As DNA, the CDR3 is TGTGCCAGCTCGGCGGGGGGGTACAATGAGCAGTTCTTC. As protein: CASSAGGYNEQFF.

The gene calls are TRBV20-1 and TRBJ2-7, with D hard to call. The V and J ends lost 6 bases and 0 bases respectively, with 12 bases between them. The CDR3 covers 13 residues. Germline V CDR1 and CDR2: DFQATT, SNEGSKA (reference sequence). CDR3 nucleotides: TGCAGTGCCGGCGGCCCGACCTCCTACGAGCAGTACTTC. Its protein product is CSAGGPTSYEQYF.

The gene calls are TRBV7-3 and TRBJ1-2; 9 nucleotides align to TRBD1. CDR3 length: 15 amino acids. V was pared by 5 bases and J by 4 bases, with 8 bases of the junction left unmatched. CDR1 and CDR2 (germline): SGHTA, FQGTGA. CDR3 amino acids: CASSPGQGPAYGYTF. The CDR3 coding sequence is TGTGCCAGCAGCCCGGGACAGGGTCCCGCCTATGGCTACACCTTC.

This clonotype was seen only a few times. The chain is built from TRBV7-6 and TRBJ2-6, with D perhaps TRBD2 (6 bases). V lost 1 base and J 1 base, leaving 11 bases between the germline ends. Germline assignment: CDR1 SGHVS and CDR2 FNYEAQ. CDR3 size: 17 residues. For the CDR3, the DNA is TGTGCCAGCAGCTTAGGATCCGGGACTTCTGGGGCCAACGTCCTGACTTTC. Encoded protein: CASSLGSGTSGANVLTF.

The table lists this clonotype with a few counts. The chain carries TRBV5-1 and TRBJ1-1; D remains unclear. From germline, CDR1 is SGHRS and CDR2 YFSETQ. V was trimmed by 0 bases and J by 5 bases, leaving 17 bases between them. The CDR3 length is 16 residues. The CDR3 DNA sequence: TGCGCCAGCAGCTTGGTCGGCCAGATTTTGGGGACTGAAGCTTTCTTT. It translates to CASSLVGQILGTEAFF.

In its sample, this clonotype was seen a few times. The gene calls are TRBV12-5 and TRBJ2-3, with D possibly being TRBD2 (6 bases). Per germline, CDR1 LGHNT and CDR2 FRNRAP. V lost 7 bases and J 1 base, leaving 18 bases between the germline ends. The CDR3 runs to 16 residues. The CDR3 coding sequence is TGTGCTAGTGTCAACGCCCCGGGGACTGGCACAGATACGCAGTATTTT. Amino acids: CASVNAPGTGTDTQYF.

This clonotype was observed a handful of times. This CDR3 reads CASSFSVGTEAFF. In nucleotides, the CDR3 is TGTGCCAGCAGTTTTTCAGTTGGCACTGAAGCTTTCTTT. The chain uses TRBV12-3 or TRBV12-4 and TRBJ1-1, with D uncertain. V was clipped by 3 bases and J by 4 bases, with 9 bases between them. The CDR3 has 13 residues.

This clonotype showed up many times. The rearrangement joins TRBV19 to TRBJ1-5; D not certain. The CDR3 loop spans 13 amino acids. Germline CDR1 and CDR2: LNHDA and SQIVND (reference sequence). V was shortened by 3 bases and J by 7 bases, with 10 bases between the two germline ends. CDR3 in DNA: TGTGCCAGTAGTATGGGCAGTTACCAGCCCCAGCATTTT. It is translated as CASSMGSYQPQHF. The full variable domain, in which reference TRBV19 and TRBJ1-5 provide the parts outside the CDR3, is DGGITQSPKYLFRKEGQNVTLSCEQNLNHDAMYWYRQDPGQGLRLIYYSQIVNDFQKGDIAEGYSVSREKKESFPLTVTSAQKNPTAFYLCASSMGSYQPQHFGDGTRLSIL.

CDR3 region: CASSLYNSNEQFF. CDR3 sequence (DNA): TGTGCCAGCAGTTTATATAACTCCAATGAGCAGTTCTTC. J is TRBJ2-1 and V is TRBV28; D remains unclear. The germline V gene has CDR1 MDHEN and CDR2 SYDVKM. V shed 1 base and J shed 6 bases, with 7 bases lying between them. CDR3 length equals 13 residues.

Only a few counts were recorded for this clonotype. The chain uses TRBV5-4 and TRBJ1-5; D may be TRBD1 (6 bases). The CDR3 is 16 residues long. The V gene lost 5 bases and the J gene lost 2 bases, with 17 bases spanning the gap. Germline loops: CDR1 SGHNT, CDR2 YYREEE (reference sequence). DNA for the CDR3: TGTGCCAGCAGTATCAAGGGGGGCGGACGCAATCAGCCCCAGCATTTT. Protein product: CASSIKGGGRNQPQHF.

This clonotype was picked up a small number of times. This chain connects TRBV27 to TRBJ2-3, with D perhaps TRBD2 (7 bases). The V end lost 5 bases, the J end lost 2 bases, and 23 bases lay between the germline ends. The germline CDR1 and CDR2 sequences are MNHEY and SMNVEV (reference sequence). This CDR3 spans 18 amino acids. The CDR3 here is CASSPRGISGGHTDTQYF. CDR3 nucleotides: TGTGCCAGCAGTCCCCGGGGCATTTCGGGGGGCCACACAGATACGCAGTATTTT.

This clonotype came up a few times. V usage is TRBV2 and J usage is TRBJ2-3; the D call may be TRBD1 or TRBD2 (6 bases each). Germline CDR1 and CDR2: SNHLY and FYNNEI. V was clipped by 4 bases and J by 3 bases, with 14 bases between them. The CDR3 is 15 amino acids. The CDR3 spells CASSVGRGGTDTQYF. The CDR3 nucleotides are TGTGCCAGCAGTGTGGGCAGGGGAGGAACAGATACGCAGTATTTT.

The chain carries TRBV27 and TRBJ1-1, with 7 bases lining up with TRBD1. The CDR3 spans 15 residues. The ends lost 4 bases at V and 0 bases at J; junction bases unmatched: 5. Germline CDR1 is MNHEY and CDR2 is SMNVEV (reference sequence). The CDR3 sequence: CASSWDRGLNTEAFF. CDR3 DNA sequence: TGTGCCAGCAGTTGGGATAGGGGGCTGAACACTGAAGCTTTCTTT.